Reported below is one T cell receptor beta chain. As yet, its antigen is unknown. The data are from a study of cytomegalovirus exposure and HLA in healthy donors. Whole-study results and caveats: Across all donors, roughly uniform sequencing depth was an assumption of the presence/absence analyses.

Germline CDR1 reads SGHNT; CDR2 reads YYREEE (reference sequence). The CDR3 is 14 amino acids. The ends were cut back, 2 bases at V and 0 bases at J, with 7 bases in the middle. The PCR had 60 Vbeta and 13 Jbeta primers. Sequencing used immunoSEQ multiplex PCR; TCRdb keeps in-frame clones, though not all of them. The repertoire consists of around 100,000 clones, with under 9% occurring once and the leading ten covering about 2.3%. Each donor was nominally healthy when sampled (though unrecorded immune exposures were likely). The specimen was PBMCs. The rearrangement uses TRBV5-4 and TRBJ2-3, with a weak D call TRBD2 (5 bases). The TCR was taken from a man aged 50-59 years in good health and CMV-seronegative. The chain's CDR3 is CASSFGGSTDTQYF. The CDR3 DNA reads TGTGCCAGCAGCTTTGGAGGTAGCACAGATACGCAGTATTTT.